These T cell receptor beta chains were read from a single sample in a study of blood T cell repertoires in COVID-19. Sequenced by immunoSEQ multiplex PCR; TCRdb stores in-frame clones only, minus some. The sample holds fewer than 500,000 clones, 80% to 90% seen once. The sequencing input was PBMCs or T cells enriched from blood (not recorded which). Receptors were obtained from a man younger than 45 who had recovered from COVID-19. CDR3s include the opening cysteine and the closing phenylalanine or tryptophan. The order of the fields is D gene, V gene, J gene, clone size, CDR3 DNA, CDR3 protein. A D gene is named only where the DNA matches it firmly. Only some rows state a clone size, as once, few, many or a class for expanded clones.

>TRBD1|TRBV11-3|TRBJ2-3|-
TGTGCCAGCAGCCCAGGACAGGGGCCCACAGATACGCAGTATTTT
CASSPGQGPTDTQYF
>TRBD2|TRBV12-3/TRBV12-4|TRBJ2-7|-
TGTGCCAGCAGGGCTAGCGGGGGCCACGGTCCGTACTTC
CASRASGGHGPYF
>-|TRBV5-1|TRBJ2-5|once
TGCGCCAGCAGCTTGGCCAACAGCCAAGAGACCCAGTACTTC
CASSLANSQETQYF
>TRBD1|TRBV27|TRBJ2-5|-
TGTGCCAGCAGGGCGGGACAGGGGCCAGGAGAGACCCAGTACTTC
CASRAGQGPGETQYF
>TRBD1|TRBV10-3|TRBJ1-2|-
TGTGCCATCAGTGTTGGGGAGGGACAGGCAACTGGCTACACCTTC
CAISVGEGQATGYTF
>-|TRBV7-2|TRBJ1-4|once
TGTGCCAGCAGCATCCAAAGACAGGCCCTAAGCGAAAAACTGTTTTTT
CASSIQRQALSEKLFF
>TRBD2|TRBV15|TRBJ2-5|-
TGTGCCACCAGCAGAGGGCAACTAGCGGCAGGGAGCACAGAGACCCAGTACTTC
CATSRGQLAAGSTETQYF
>TRBD2|TRBV14|TRBJ2-7|-
TGTGCCAGCAGCTTCCGGGGGGGACTAACTGACGAGCAGTACTTC
CASSFRGGLTDEQYF
>-|TRBV6-5|TRBJ1-5|-
TGTGCCAGCAGTCCCTACGGGAGATCGGGTCAGCCCCAGCATTTT
CASSPYGRSGQPQHF
>TRBD1|TRBV11-2|TRBJ2-5|-
TGTGCCAGCAGCTTAGGGTTGGGACAGGGCCAAGAGACCCAGTACTTC
CASSLGLGQGQETQYF
>TRBD1|TRBV6-5|TRBJ1-2|-
TGTGCCAGCAGTTCCGAAAGACAGGGAATCGGCTATGGCTACACCTTC
CASSSERQGIGYGYTF
>TRBD2|TRBV5-1|TRBJ2-1|few
TGCGCCAGCAGCCTGGGCGGAGCGGGATACAATGAGCAGTTCTTC
CASSLGGAGYNEQFF
>-|TRBV24-1|TRBJ1-2|-
TGTGCCACCAGTACAGGCGGTTATGGCTACACCTTC
CATSTGGYGYTF
>-|TRBV19|TRBJ2-1|-
TGTGCCAGTAGCGGGAGCTCCTACAATGAGCAGTTCTTC
CASSGSSYNEQFF
>-|TRBV11-2|TRBJ2-3|-
TGTGCCAGCAGCCCGAGGACAGATTCAGATACGCAGTATTTT
CASSPRTDSDTQYF
>TRBD1|TRBV5-6|TRBJ2-7|-
TGTGCCAGCAGCCAAACCGGGACAGGCCAGTACTTC
CASSQTGTGQYF
>TRBD2|TRBV19|TRBJ2-1|-
TGTGCCAGTAGAAGAGGGACTAGCGGGAGAACCTACAATGAGCAGTTCTTC
CASRRGTSGRTYNEQFF
>TRBD2|TRBV7-2|TRBJ2-7|-
TGTGCCAGCAGCTCCTACACTAGCGGGGGATACGAGCAGTACTTC
CASSSYTSGGYEQYF
>TRBD1|TRBV28|TRBJ1-2|-
TGTGCCAGCAGTGTCGGGACAGGGGATGGCTACACCTTC
CASSVGTGDGYTF
>-|TRBV29-1|TRBJ2-5|-
TGCAGCGTTGTAGCGACTCAAGAGACCCAGTACTTC
CSVVATQETQYF
>TRBD2|TRBV28|TRBJ2-7|-
TGTGCCAGCAGTTTAATCACCGGGACTAGCGGTTCCTACGAGCAGTACTTC
CASSLITGTSGSYEQYF
>TRBD1|TRBV10-3|TRBJ1-2|-
TGTGCCATCGCCGGGACAGAGGGTGTCTACACCTTC
CAIAGTEGVYTF
>-|TRBV19|TRBJ1-5|-
TGTGCCAGTCATGGGACTGGCTATAGCAATCAGCCCCAGCATTTT
CASHGTGYSNQPQHF
>TRBD2|TRBV27|TRBJ2-7|-
TGTGCCAGCAGTTCCGTGACTAGCTATGACTACGAGCAGTACTTC
CASSSVTSYDYEQYF
>TRBD1|TRBV19|TRBJ1-4|-
TGTGCCAGTAACCAAGGGGGCTTGGGTGAAAAACTGTTTTTT
CASNQGGLGEKLFF
>-|TRBV24-1|TRBJ1-2|-
TGTGCCACCAGTGGGGAGGGGAACTATGGCTACACCTTC
CATSGEGNYGYTF
>-|TRBV29-1|TRBJ2-7|-
TGCAGCATTCGACAGGTTGGGGGCTCCTACGAGCAGTACTTC
CSIRQVGGSYEQYF
>TRBD1|TRBV27|TRBJ1-6|-
TGTGCCAGCAGTTTTACAGGGGGTGTCTCACCCCTCCACTTT
CASSFTGGVSPLHF
>-|TRBV30|TRBJ2-1|-
TGTGCCTGGGAGCAAGGGGGTGAGCAGTTCTTC
CAWEQGGEQFF
>TRBD1|TRBV5-5|TRBJ2-7|-
TGTGCCAGCAGCGTACCCCTCCGTAGGACAGGGCAAAGCTCCTACGAGCAGTACTTC
CASSVPLRRTGQSSYEQYF
>TRBD1|TRBV28|TRBJ1-4|once
TGTGCCAGCAGCCTACAGGGGGGAGAAAAACTGTTTTTT
CASSLQGGEKLFF
>-|TRBV2|TRBJ1-3|once
TGTGCCAGCATCGGGGTCTCTGGTGGAAACACCATATATTTT
CASIGVSGGNTIYF
>-|TRBV19|TRBJ2-4|-
TGTGCCAGTAGTCTCTCCCCGGGGTCAAACATTCAGTACTTC
CASSLSPGSNIQYF
>-|TRBV12-3/TRBV12-4|TRBJ2-3|-
TGTGCCAGCAGTCTTCTACCAGATACGCAGTATTTT
CASSLLPDTQYF
>-|TRBV10-2|TRBJ1-1|-
TGCGCCAGCGATCCGGGAATGAACACTGAAGCTTTCTTT
CASDPGMNTEAFF
>-|TRBV29-1|TRBJ2-3|-
TGCAGCGTTGGCTCAGCAGGGGTCCCAGATACGCAGTATTTT
CSVGSAGVPDTQYF
>TRBD1|TRBV5-1|TRBJ1-1|-
TGCGCCAGCAGCTTTAATGGAGGGGGACAGACTGAAGCTTTCTTT
CASSFNGGGQTEAFF
>-|TRBV3-1/TRBV3-2|TRBJ1-2|-
TGTGCCAGCAGCCCGGACACACTCTATGGCTACACCTTC
CASSPDTLYGYTF
>TRBD1|TRBV11-2|TRBJ1-5|-
TGTGCCAGCAGGACGGGACAGGGGAGGACTAAGCCCCAGCATTTT
CASRTGQGRTKPQHF
>-|TRBV28|TRBJ2-5|-
TGTGCCAGCAGTTTAGCCGGGGGAGAGACCCAGTACTTC
CASSLAGGETQYF